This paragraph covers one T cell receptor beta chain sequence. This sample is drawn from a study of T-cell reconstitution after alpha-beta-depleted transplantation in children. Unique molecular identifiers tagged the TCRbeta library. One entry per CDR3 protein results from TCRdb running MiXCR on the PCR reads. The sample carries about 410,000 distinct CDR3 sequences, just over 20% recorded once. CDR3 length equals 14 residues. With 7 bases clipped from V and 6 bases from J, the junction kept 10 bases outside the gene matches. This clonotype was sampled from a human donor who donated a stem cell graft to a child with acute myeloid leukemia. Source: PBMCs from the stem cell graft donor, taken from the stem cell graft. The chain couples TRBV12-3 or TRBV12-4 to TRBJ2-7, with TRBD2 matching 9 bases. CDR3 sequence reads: CASNLAGRGSEQYF. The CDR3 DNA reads TGTGCCAGCAACCTAGCGGGACGGGGGAGCGAGCAGTACTTC.